The subject of this entry is one TCR beta chain. The donors gave bone marrow, and they were healthy. Germline V CDR1 and CDR2: SEHNR, FQNEAQ (reference sequence). This CDR3 region has 14 residues. Trimming left V 3 bases short and J 0 bases short, with 8 bases between. 60 Vbeta and 13 Jbeta primers were used in PCR. TCRdb's table, derived via immunoSEQ multiplex PCR, lists solely in-frame clones and lacks some. The sample lists some 180,000 clones; 77% were seen once. The data are from a study of cytomegalovirus exposure and HLA in healthy donors. J is TRBJ1-1 and V is TRBV7-9, with D possibly TRBD1 on 6 matching bases. The source of this sequence is an older woman in good health and CMV-seropositive. Input material: PBMCs. In nucleotides, the CDR3 is TGTGCCAGCAGCTTGGGACAAGTGAACACTGAAGCTTTCTTT. Protein: CASSLGQVNTEAFF.